These 25 T cell receptor beta chains came from one sample sequenced in a study of molecular identifiers for immune sequencing clone quantification. A single record per CDR3 protein comes from TCRdb applying MiXCR to the PCR reads. The data show roughly 630,000 distinct CDR3 sequences, approximately 24% seen once. The sequenced sample consisted of naive CD8+ T cells from blood, with Jurkat cell RNA spiked in. Subset in this sample: FACS-sorted CD8+CD4-CCR7+CD45RA+ naive T cells. Every receptor here comes from a human donor in good health. Some libraries in this study had Jurkat cell RNA spiked in.

This clonotype turned up a few times. The rearrangement joins TRBV6-5 to TRBJ1-1; D gene ambiguous. Trimming shortened V by 8 bases and J by 5 bases, and 21 bases separated the two germline ends. Germline V CDR1 and CDR2: MNHEY, SVGAGI. CDR3 length equals 15 residues. The CDR3 reads CASAWARAGETEAFF. The CDR3 DNA is TGTGCCAGCGCCTGGGCAAGGGCGGGTGAAACTGAAGCTTTCTTT.

The chain links TRBV29-1 to TRBJ2-3, with 8 bases that match TRBD1. The CDR3 consists of 16 residues. In germline, CDR1 is SQVTM, CDR2 ANQGSEA. The V gene end was trimmed by 1 base and the J gene end by 3 bases; junction bases not matched to a gene: 9. In DNA, the CDR3 is TGCAGCGTTGAAGTCTGGGCAGGGGGCGCAACAGATACGCAGTATTTT. It is translated as CSVEVWAGGATDTQYF.

This chain joins TRBV19 and TRBJ2-2; 7 positions agree with TRBD2. Germline loops: CDR1 LNHDA, CDR2 SQIVND (reference sequence). This CDR3 has 16 amino acids. The V and J ends lost 6 bases and 2 bases, in that order; junction bases with no gene match: 9. The CDR3 DNA reads as TGTGCCAGTAGCCTTGATCTAGCGGAAAACACCGGGGAGCTGTTTTTT. Amino acid sequence: CASSLDLAENTGELFF.

This clonotype was seen many times. This rearrangement joins TRBV4-1 to TRBJ2-6, with 7 positions matching TRBD1. This CDR3 contains 19 residues. The V gene's germline CDR1 is MGHRA and CDR2 YSYEKL. Unmatched junction bases numbered 15, after V lost 4 bases and J lost 3 bases. The CDR3 is CASSPRDRTPEGGANVLTF. The CDR3 coding sequence is TGCGCCAGCAGCCCCCGGGACAGAACCCCAGAGGGTGGGGCCAACGTCCTGACTTTC.

At least ten counts were recorded for this clonotype. The rearrangement links TRBV4-3 to TRBJ2-7; possible D gene TRBD2, 5 bases. The CDR3 spans 14 residues. V was shortened by 0 bases and J by 4 bases, with 10 bases between the two germline ends. Per the germline V gene, CDR1 is LGHNA and CDR2 is YSLEER. Here the CDR3 DNA reads TGCGCCAGCAGCCAAGAAGTGGAGGTGTACGAGCAGTACTTC. Residues: CASSQEVEVYEQYF.

The chain is built from TRBV4-2 and TRBJ2-3; 10 bases align to TRBD1. Germline trimming cut 3 bases from V and 2 bases from J; bases unmatched to any gene: 14. The CDR3 contains 19 residues. Germline V lookup: CDR1 LGHNA, CDR2 YNFKEQ. The CDR3 nucleotides read TGTGCCAGCAGCCACCCCACCGGGACAGGGGAGTTTAACACAGATACGCAGTATTTT. Translation: CASSHPTGTGEFNTDTQYF.

This rearrangement joins TRBV6-5 to TRBJ1-1; D may be TRBD1 (6 bases). Trimming took 2 bases from V and 5 from J, leaving 12 bases between them. Per germline, CDR1 MNHEY and CDR2 SVGAGI. The CDR3 runs 14 residues. CDR3 sequence (DNA): TGTGCCAGCAGTTACACGAAGGGGGGGACTGAAGCTTTCTTT. As protein: CASSYTKGGTEAFF.

This clonotype appeared once. The chain recombines TRBV11-2 with TRBJ1-3; 8 nucleotides align to TRBD1. There are 14 residues in the CDR3. J was trimmed by 9 bases and V by 7 bases; bases with no gene match: 11. Germline-derived CDR1 and CDR2 are SGHAT and FQNNGV. The CDR3 DNA follows: TGTGCCAGCAACCTTAGGACAGGGCGATGCACCATATATTTT. This encodes CASNLRTGRCTIYF.

The chain employs TRBV19 and TRBJ2-5; D is ambiguous. CDR1 and CDR2 (germline): LNHDA, SQIVND (reference sequence). The CDR3 sequence is 16 residues long. The ends were cut back, 2 bases at V and 3 bases at J, with 16 bases in the middle. The CDR3 loop reads CASSISVSWQEETQYF. For the CDR3, the DNA is TGTGCCAGTAGTATATCTGTGTCGTGGCAGGAAGAGACCCAGTACTTC.

This clonotype was counted only a few times. The gene calls are TRBV14 and TRBJ1-2, with D uncertain. Trimming removed 1 base at V and 6 bases at J, with 9 bases between. The CDR3 consists of 13 residues. Germline CDR1 is SGHDN and CDR2 is FVKESK. This CDR3 reads CASSQVGGNGYTF. The CDR3 coding sequence is TGTGCCAGCAGCCAAGTAGGAGGAAATGGCTACACCTTC.

About this clonotype itself: With a much larger clone just one base away, this may be a read error. This sequence joins TRBV30 and TRBJ2-3; 7 bases agree with TRBD2. Germline CDR1 is GTSNPN and CDR2 is SVGIG (reference sequence). The V gene end was trimmed by 0 bases and the J gene end by 4 bases; junction bases not matched to a gene: 7. CDR3 size: 15 residues. This CDR3 reads CAWSVGAGAPDTQYF. DNA of the CDR3: TGTGCCTGGAGTGTAGGGGCGGGAGCGCCAGATACGCAGTATTTT.

This clonotype was observed at least ten times. The gene calls are TRBV12-3 or TRBV12-4 and TRBJ1-2; 7 bases align to TRBD1. This CDR3 comprises 14 residues. V was pared by 7 bases and J by 7 bases, with 12 bases of the junction left unmatched. The CDR3 DNA is TGTGCCAGCACCCCAACAGGGGTCCTGGGTGGCTACACCTTC. This gives the protein CASTPTGVLGGYTF.

The genes are TRBV7-6 and TRBJ2-1, with 10 bases identical to TRBD2. The germline CDR1 and CDR2 sequences are SGHVS and FNYEAQ. With 1 base clipped from V and 7 bases from J, the junction kept 10 bases outside the gene matches. The CDR3 loop spans 17 amino acids. CDR3 coding DNA: TGTGCCAGCAGCTTAGATATAGCGGGGGGCAAACAAAATGAGCAGTTCTTC. Amino acids: CASSLDIAGGKQNEQFF.

This clonotype showed up just a few times. The chain carries TRBV10-3 and TRBJ2-3; D might be TRBD2 (5 bases). This CDR3 comprises 15 residues. CDR1 ENHRY and CDR2 SYGVKD come from the germline V gene. With 10 bases removed from V and 0 bases from J, the gap between germline ends came to 17 bases. CDR3 sequence reads: CATYTGDYSTDTQYF. CDR3 DNA sequence: TGTGCCACCTACACGGGCGACTATAGCACAGATACGCAGTATTTT.

The chain employs TRBV3-2 and TRBJ2-7; TRBD2 reflects the table's D call only, with no check against the DNA. TRBV3-2 is a known pseudogene. The CDR3 has 15 residues. The CDR3 DNA reads as TGTGCCAGCAGTATGACTAGCGGGAAGTCCTACGAGCAGTACTTC. It codes for CASSMTSGKSYEQYF.

A single count supports this clonotype. This clone may be a read error of a much larger clone one base away. CDR3 DNA: TGTGCCTGCAGCCCGAAGATGGGGCCGGACATTCAGTACTTC. It codes for CACSPKMGPDIQYF. This chain links TRBV7-6 with TRBJ2-4, with TRBD1 as a possible D gene (5 bases). The CDR3 runs to 14 residues. Germline V gene sequence: CDR1 SGHVS, CDR2 FNYEAQ.

This clonotype was seen only a few times. V and J are TRBV4-3 and TRBJ1-1; D is uncertain. The CDR3 sequence is 15 residues long. Trimming removed 4 bases at V and 0 bases at J, with 12 bases between. Germline V gene data show CDR1 as LGHNA and CDR2 as YSLEER. The CDR3, as DNA: TGCGCCAGCAGCCTAAAACAGAGAATGAACACTGAAGCTTTCTTT. Encoded protein: CASSLKQRMNTEAFF.

About this clonotype: One end of the junction does not line up with germline, which may come from a read error. The chain's CDR3 is CTSKGLAEAYEQYF. The DNA for the CDR3 is TGCACCAGCAAAGGACTAGCCGAAGCCTACGAGCAGTACTTC. This chain links TRBV5-1 with TRBJ2-7; 8 nucleotides match TRBD2. The CDR3 has 14 amino acids. In germline, CDR1 is SGHRS, CDR2 YFSETQ.

This clonotype was seen many times. V usage is TRBV7-2 and J usage is TRBJ2-3; perhaps TRBD1 as D (5 bases). CDR1 is SGHTA, CDR2 FQGNSA, per germline. This CDR3 is 15 amino acids long. V was pared by 6 bases and J by 2 bases, with 15 bases between. CDR3 DNA: TGTGCCAGCAGTTTACCCGACAGCTACACAGATACGCAGTATTTT. Translation: CASSLPDSYTDTQYF.

This clonotype came up many times. V usage is TRBV7-9 and J usage is TRBJ2-3; no reliable D call. CDR3 length equals 15 residues. Between the trimmed V and J ends, which lost 0 bases and 4 bases, there was a span of 11 bases. The germline V gene encodes CDR1 SEHNR and CDR2 FQNEAQ (reference sequence). CDR3 residues: CASSLAPRPSDTQYF. The CDR3 DNA is TGTGCCAGCAGCTTAGCACCCAGACCGTCAGATACGCAGTATTTT.

CDR3 bases: TGTGCCACCAGCGACGAGGGTCGGGGAAAAGAGACCCAGTACTTC. The encoded protein is CATSDEGRGKETQYF. The V gene is TRBV15, the J gene TRBJ2-5, with D tentatively TRBD2 (5 bases). The V gene's germline CDR1 is LNHNV and CDR2 YYDKDF (reference sequence). Trimming took off 5 bases at V and 3 bases at J, with 16 bases between the two ends. This CDR3 region has 15 residues.

The chain has TRBV27 and TRBJ2-3; D gene ambiguous. The CDR3 sequence is 15 residues long. Germline V gene sequence: CDR1 MNHEY, CDR2 SMNVEV (reference sequence). V lost 6 bases, J lost 0 bases, and 13 bases lay in between. CDR3 residues: CASSLNVGSTDTQYF. DNA of the CDR3: TGTGCCAGCAGCCTTAACGTGGGAAGCACAGATACGCAGTATTTT.

Regarding this clonotype: The missing conserved phenylalanine or tryptophan at the end of this CDR3 makes a read error likely. V gene TRBV28 combines with J gene TRBJ2-7, with D perhaps assigned TRBD1 or TRBD2 (6 bases each). V was trimmed by 2 bases and J by 1 base, leaving 12 bases between them. Germline V gene data show CDR1 as MDHEN and CDR2 as SYDVKM. CDR3 length: 15 amino acids. In DNA, the CDR3 is TGTGCCAGCAGTTTACGGGGGCGGCGTTCCTACGAGCAGTACCTC. The encoded protein is CASSLRGRRSYEQYL.

For this clonotype: This may come from a read error, since a much larger clone is one base off. The CDR3 reads CASSLLRQITDTQYF. The CDR3 coding sequence is TGTGCCAGCAGCTTATTACGGCAGATCACAGATACGCAGTATTTT. The chain combines TRBV7-9 with TRBJ2-3; D remains ambiguous. Germline-derived CDR1 and CDR2 are SEHNR and FQNEAQ (reference sequence). V lost 2 bases and J lost 2, with 11 bases in between. The CDR3 is 15 amino acids. Looking up the rest from reference TRBV7-9 and TRBJ2-3 gives the full variable domain: DTGVSQNPRHKITKRGQNVTFRCDPISEHNRLYWYRQTLGQGPEFLTYFQNEAQLEKSRLLSDRFSAERPKGSFSTLEIQRTEQGDSAMYLCASSLLRQITDTQYFGPGTRLTVL.

This clonotype was observed at least ten times. This sequence joins TRBV20-1 and TRBJ1-3; D is undetermined. V gave up 0 bases and J gave up 3 bases, with 0 bases separating them. CDR3 size: 11 residues. The germline CDR1 and CDR2 sequences are DFQATT and SNEGSKA (reference sequence). CDR3 residues: CSARDGNTIYF. The CDR3 region has the DNA TGCAGTGCTAGAGATGGAAACACCATATATTTT.